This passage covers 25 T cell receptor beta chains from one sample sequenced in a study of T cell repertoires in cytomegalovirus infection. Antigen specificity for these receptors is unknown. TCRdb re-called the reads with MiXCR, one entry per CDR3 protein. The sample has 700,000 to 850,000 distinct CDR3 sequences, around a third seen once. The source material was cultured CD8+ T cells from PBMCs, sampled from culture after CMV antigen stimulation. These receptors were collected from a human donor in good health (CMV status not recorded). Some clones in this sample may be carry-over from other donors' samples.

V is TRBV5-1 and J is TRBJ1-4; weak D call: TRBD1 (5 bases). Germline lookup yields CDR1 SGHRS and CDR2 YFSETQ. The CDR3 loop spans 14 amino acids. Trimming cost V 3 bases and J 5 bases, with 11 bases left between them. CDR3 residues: CASSWTPGNEKLFF. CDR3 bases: TGCGCCAGCAGCTGGACCCCAGGGAATGAAAAACTGTTTTTT.

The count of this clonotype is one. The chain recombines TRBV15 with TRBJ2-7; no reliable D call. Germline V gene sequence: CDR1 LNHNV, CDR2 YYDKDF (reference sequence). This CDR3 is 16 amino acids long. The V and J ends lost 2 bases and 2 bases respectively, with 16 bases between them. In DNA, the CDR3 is TGTGCCACCAGCAGACATCCGTGGCATATGACCTACGAGCAGTACGTC. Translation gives CATSRHPWHMTYEQYV.

This chain's CDR3 is CASTPETGFGYGYTF. As DNA, the CDR3 is TGTGCCAGTACCCCCGAGACAGGATTTGGGTATGGCTACACCTTC. The rearrangement joins TRBV19 to TRBJ1-2, with D possibly being TRBD1 (6 bases). Germline loops: CDR1 LNHDA, CDR2 SQIVND (reference sequence). This CDR3 region has 15 residues. Trimming took 7 bases from V and 5 from J, leaving 20 bases between them.

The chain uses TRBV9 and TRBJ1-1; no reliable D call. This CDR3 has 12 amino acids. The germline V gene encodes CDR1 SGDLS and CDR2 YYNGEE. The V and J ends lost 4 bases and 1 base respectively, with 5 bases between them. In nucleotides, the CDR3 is TGTGCCAGCAGCATGACGAACACTGAAGCTTTCTTT. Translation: CASSMTNTEAFF.

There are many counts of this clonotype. CDR3 DNA: TGTGCCAGCAGCCCTATTTGGGATGAGCAGTTCTTC. Translation gives CASSPIWDEQFF. The V and J genes are TRBV7-2 and TRBJ2-1; D uncertain. Germline V gene sequence: CDR1 SGHTA, CDR2 FQGNSA. V lost 5 bases and J lost 8, with 10 bases in between. The CDR3 spans 12 residues. Complete variable domain (other parts from reference TRBV7-2 and TRBJ2-1): GAGVSQSPSNKVTEKGKDVELRCDPISGHTALYWYRQSLGQGLEFLIYFQGNSAPDKSGLPSDRFSAERTGGSVSTLTIQRTQQEDSAVYLCASSPIWDEQFFGPGTRLTVL.

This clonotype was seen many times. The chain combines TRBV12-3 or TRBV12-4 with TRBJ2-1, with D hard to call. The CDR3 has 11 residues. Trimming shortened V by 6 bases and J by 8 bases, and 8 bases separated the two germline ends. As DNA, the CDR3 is TGTGCCAGCAGCTATTTGGATGAGCAGTTCTTC. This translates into CASSYLDEQFF.

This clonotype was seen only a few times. CDR3 in DNA: TGTGCCAGCAGCGTAGGAACCAGCCTACTCACAGATACGCAGTATTTT. Translation: CASSVGTSLLTDTQYF. The V and J genes are TRBV9 and TRBJ2-3; D gene ambiguous. Germline CDR1 and CDR2: SGDLS and YYNGEE. Trimming removed 0 bases from V and 2 bases from J, with 13 bases in between. CDR3 length: 16 amino acids.

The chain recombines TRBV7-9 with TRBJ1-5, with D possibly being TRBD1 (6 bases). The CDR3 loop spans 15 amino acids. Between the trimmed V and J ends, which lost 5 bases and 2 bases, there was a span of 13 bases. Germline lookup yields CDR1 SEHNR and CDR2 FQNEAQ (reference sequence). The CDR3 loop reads CASSPSGDGNQPQHF. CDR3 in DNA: TGTGCCAGCAGCCCGTCAGGGGACGGCAATCAGCCCCAGCATTTT.

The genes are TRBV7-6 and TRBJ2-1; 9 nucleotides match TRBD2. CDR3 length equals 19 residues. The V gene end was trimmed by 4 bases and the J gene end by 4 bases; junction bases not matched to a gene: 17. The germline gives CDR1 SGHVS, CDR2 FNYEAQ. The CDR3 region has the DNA TGTGCCAGCAGCTCTCTAGGTGTGGTAGCGGGGGCCTCTTACAATGAGCAGTTCTTC. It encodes CASSSLGVVAGASYNEQFF.

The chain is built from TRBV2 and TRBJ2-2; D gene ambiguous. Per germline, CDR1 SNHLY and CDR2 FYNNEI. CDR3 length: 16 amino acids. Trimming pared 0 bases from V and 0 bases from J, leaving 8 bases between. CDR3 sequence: CASSEALRANTGELFF. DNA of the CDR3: TGTGCCAGCAGTGAAGCGCTACGGGCGAACACCGGGGAGCTGTTTTTT.

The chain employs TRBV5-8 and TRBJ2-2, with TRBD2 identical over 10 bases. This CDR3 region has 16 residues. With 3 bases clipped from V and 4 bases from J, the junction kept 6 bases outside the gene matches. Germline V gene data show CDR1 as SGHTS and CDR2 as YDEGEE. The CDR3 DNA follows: TGTGCCAGCAGCTCTGGACTAGCGGATTTCACCGGGGAGCTGTTTTTT. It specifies CASSSGLADFTGELFF.

This chain's CDR3 is CASSAGGAGYGYTF. The DNA for the CDR3 is TGTGCCAGCAGCGCCGGAGGGGCAGGCTATGGCTACACCTTC. This sequence joins TRBV27 and TRBJ1-2, with a possible D match to TRBD1 (5 bases). Trimming removed 6 bases from V and 4 bases from J, with 15 bases in between. Germline values: CDR1 MNHEY, CDR2 SMNVEV (reference sequence). The CDR3 consists of 14 residues.

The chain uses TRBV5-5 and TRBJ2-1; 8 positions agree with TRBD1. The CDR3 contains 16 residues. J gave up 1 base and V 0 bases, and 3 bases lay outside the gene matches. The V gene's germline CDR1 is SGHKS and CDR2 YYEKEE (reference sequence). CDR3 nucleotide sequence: TGTGCCAGCAGCTTGGCTGACAGGGGATCCTACAATGAGCAGTTCTTC. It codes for CASSLADRGSYNEQFF.

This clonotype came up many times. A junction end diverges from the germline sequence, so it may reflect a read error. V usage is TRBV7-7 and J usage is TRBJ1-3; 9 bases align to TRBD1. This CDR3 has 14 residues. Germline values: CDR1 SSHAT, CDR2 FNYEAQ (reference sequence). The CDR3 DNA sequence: TGTGCTAGCAGCATTGGGACAGGGAAAAACACCATATATTTT. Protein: CASSIGTGKNTIYF.

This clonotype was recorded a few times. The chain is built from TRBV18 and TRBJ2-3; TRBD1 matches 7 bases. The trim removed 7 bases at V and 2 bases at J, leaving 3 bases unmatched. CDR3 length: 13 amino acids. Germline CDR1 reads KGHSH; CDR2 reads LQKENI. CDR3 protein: CASFQGVTDTQYF. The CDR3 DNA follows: TGTGCCAGCTTCCAGGGGGTCACAGATACGCAGTATTTT. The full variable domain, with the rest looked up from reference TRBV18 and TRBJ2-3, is NAGVMQNPRHLVRRRGQEARLRCSPMKGHSHVYWYRQLPEEGLKFMVYLQKENIIDESGMPKERFSAEFPKEGPSILRIQQVVRGDSAAYFCASFQGVTDTQYFGPGTRLTVL.

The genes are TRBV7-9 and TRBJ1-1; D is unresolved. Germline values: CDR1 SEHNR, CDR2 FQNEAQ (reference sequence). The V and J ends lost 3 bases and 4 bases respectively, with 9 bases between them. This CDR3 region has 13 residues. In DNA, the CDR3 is TGTGCCAGCAGCTTCCCTACAGCCACTGAAGCTTTCTTT. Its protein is CASSFPTATEAFF.

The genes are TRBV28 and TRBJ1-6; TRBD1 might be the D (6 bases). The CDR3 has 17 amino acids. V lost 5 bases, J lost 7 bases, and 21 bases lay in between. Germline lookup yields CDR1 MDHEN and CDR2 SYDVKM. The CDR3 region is CASSESAGALFNSPLHF. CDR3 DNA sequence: TGTGCCAGCAGTGAAAGCGCGGGGGCATTGTTCAATTCACCCCTCCACTTT.

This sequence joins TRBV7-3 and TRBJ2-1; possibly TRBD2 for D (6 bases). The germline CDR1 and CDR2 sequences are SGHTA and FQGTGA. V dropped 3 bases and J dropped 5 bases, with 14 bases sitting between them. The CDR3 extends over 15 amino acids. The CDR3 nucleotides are TGTGCCAGCAGCTTCCCTGACCGGGGGAACAATGAGCAGTTCTTC. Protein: CASSFPDRGNNEQFF.

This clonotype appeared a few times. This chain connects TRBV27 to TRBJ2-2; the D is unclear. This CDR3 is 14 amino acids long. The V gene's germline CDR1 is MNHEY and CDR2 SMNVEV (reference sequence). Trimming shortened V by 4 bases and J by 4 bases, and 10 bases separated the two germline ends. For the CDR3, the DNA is TGTGCCAGCAGTTATAAAGGTTTCACCGGGGAGCTGTTTTTT. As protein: CASSYKGFTGELFF.

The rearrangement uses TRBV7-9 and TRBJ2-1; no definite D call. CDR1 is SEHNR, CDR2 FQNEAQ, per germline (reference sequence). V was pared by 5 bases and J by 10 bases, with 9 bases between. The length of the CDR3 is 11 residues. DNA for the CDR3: TGTGCCAGCAGCGACGCGATCGAGCAGTTCTTC. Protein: CASSDAIEQFF.

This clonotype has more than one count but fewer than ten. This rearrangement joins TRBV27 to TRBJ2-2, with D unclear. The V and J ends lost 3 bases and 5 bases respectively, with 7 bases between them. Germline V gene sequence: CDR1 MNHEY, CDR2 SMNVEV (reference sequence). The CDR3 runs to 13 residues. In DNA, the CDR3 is TGTGCCAGCAGTTTCCAGAGAACCGGGGAGCTGTTTTTT. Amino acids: CASSFQRTGELFF.

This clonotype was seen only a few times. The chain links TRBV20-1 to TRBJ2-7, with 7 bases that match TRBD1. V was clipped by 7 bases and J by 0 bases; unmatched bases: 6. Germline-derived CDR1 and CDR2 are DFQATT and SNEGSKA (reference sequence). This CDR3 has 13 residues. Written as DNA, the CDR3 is TGCAGTGTCAGGACAGGTAGCTCCTACGAGCAGTACGTC. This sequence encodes CSVRTGSSYEQYV.

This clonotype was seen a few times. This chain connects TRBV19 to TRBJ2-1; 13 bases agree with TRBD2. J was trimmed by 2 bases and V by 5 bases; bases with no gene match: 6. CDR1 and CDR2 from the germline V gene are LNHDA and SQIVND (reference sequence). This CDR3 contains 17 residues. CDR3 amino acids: CASSHRLAGGPYNEQFF. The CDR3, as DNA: TGTGCCAGTAGTCATAGACTAGCGGGGGGCCCCTACAATGAGCAGTTCTTC.

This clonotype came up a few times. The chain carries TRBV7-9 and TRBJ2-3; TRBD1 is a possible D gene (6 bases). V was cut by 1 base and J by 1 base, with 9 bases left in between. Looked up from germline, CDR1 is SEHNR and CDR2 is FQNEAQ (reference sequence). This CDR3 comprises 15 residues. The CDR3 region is CASSLGTEGTDTQYF. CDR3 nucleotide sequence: TGTGCCAGCAGCTTAGGGACAGAGGGCACAGATACGCAGTATTTT.

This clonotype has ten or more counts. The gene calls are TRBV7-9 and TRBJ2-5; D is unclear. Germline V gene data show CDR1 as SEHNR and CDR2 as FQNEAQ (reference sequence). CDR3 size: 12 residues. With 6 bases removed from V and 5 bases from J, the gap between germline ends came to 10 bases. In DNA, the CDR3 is TGTGCCAGCAGTTTTCTTGGGGAGACCCAGTACTTC. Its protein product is CASSFLGETQYF.